The next 13 T cell receptor beta chains were all read from a single sample in a study of blood T cell repertoires in COVID-19. Here immunoSEQ multiplex PCR was the method, and the copy in TCRdb shows in-frame clones only, minus some. The sample records about 240,000 clones, around 86% being singletons. The sample taken for sequencing was peripheral blood. These receptors were obtained from a woman aged 55-69 years with active or convalescent COVID-19.

V gene TRBV5-5 combines with J gene TRBJ1-2, with D unclear. Trimming pared 1 base from V and 7 bases from J, leaving 5 bases between. Per the germline V gene, CDR1 is SGHKS and CDR2 is YYEKEE (reference sequence). CDR3 size: 11 residues. The CDR3 DNA sequence: TGTGCCAGCAGCTTGATTCGTGGCTACACCTTC. This gives the protein CASSLIRGYTF.

This clone came up once. The chain carries TRBV7-2 and TRBJ2-2, with 7 bases identical to TRBD1. The CDR3 loop spans 15 amino acids. Germline CDR1 is SGHTA and CDR2 is FQGNSA. The V gene end was trimmed by 6 bases and the J gene end by 1 base; junction bases not matched to a gene: 5. CDR3 in amino acids: CASRANRGNTGELFF. CDR3 bases: TGTGCCAGCAGGGCCAACAGGGGGAACACCGGGGAGCTGTTTTTT.

V gene TRBV7-6 combines with J gene TRBJ1-6, with D possibly being TRBD1 (5 bases). V gave up 5 bases and J gave up 12 bases, with 14 bases separating them. Germline values: CDR1 SGHVS, CDR2 FNYEAQ. The CDR3 has 13 residues. The DNA for the CDR3 is TGTGCCAGCAGCACAGTCGGCGGGGGACCCCTCCACTTT. It codes for CASSTVGGGPLHF.

The chain couples TRBV5-4 to TRBJ2-5, with D perhaps TRBD1 (6 bases). This CDR3 has 16 residues. V was cut by 1 base and J by 4 bases, with 17 bases left in between. Per the germline V gene, CDR1 is SGHNT and CDR2 is YYREEE (reference sequence). The CDR3 is CASSLRDIPSGETQYF. CDR3 DNA sequence: TGTGCCAGCAGCTTGAGGGACATCCCATCAGGAGAGACCCAGTACTTC. Supplemented by reference TRBV5-4 and TRBJ2-5, the full variable domain reads ETGVTQSPTHLIKTRGQQVTLRCSSQSGHNTVSWYQQALGQGPQFIFQYYREEENGRGNFPPRFSGLQFPNYSSELNVNALELDDSALYLCASSLRDIPSGETQYFGPGTRLLVL.

The rearrangement uses TRBV14 and TRBJ1-1; no definite D call. The CDR3 spans 12 residues. Looked up from germline, CDR1 is SGHDN and CDR2 is FVKESK. The ends were cut back, 1 base at V and 7 bases at J, with 7 bases in the middle. The CDR3 DNA sequence: TGTGCCAGCAGCCAAGCCGGGATTGAAGCTTTCTTT. Translating gives CASSQAGIEAFF.

The chain's CDR3 is CSTGGNTIYF. The CDR3 DNA reads as TGCAGTACAGGGGGAAACACCATATATTTT. The chain uses TRBV20-1 and TRBJ1-3; D possibly corresponds to TRBD1 (6 bases). V was trimmed by 8 bases and J by 4 bases, leaving 6 bases between them. The CDR3 runs 10 residues. Germline assignment: CDR1 DFQATT and CDR2 SNEGSKA (reference sequence).

The V call is TRBV10-3, the J call TRBJ2-5; unclear D gene. The germline V gene encodes CDR1 ENHRY and CDR2 SYGVKD. Trimming pared 2 bases from V and 4 bases from J, leaving 8 bases between. CDR3 length: 13 residues. The CDR3 is CAISEPEAETQYF. CDR3 nucleotides: TGTGCCATCAGTGAGCCCGAGGCAGAGACCCAGTACTTC.

The chain recombines TRBV2 with TRBJ1-4; TRBD1 matches at 9 bases. Germline lookup yields CDR1 SNHLY and CDR2 FYNNEI. The CDR3 length is 14 residues. J was trimmed by 8 bases and V by 7 bases; bases with no gene match: 8. Here the CDR3 reads CASTRTGVGEKLFF. The CDR3 DNA reads as TGTGCCAGCACCCGGACAGGGGTAGGGGAAAAACTGTTTTTT.

This clone was found a few times. The V call is TRBV10-3, the J call TRBJ2-3, with 9 nucleotides matching TRBD2. This CDR3 has 13 amino acids. The V gene end was trimmed by 8 bases and the J gene end by 1 base; junction bases not matched to a gene: 1. Per germline, CDR1 ENHRY and CDR2 SYGVKD. CDR3 loop: CAIAGGGTDTQYF. Written as DNA, the CDR3 is TGTGCCATCGCGGGGGGGGGCACAGATACGCAGTATTTT.

As DNA, the CDR3 is TGCGCCAGCACGCCACCCGGAGATACGCAGTATTTT. Translated: CASTPPGDTQYF. The chain combines TRBV23-1 with TRBJ2-3; no clear D gene. TRBV23-1 is an open reading frame, and its role is uncertain. V was clipped by 7 bases and J by 5 bases, with 10 bases between them. The CDR3 is 12 residues long.

The rearrangement joins TRBV30 to TRBJ1-6; maybe TRBD1 (6 bases). This CDR3 contains 18 residues. V lost 5 bases to trimming and J lost 0 bases, with 20 bases between them. The germline CDR1 and CDR2 sequences are GTSNPN and SVGIG (reference sequence). The CDR3 DNA reads TGTGCCTGGCGAGGTCAGGGGAGCGGAACCTCCTATAATTCACCCCTCCACTTT. This encodes CAWRGQGSGTSYNSPLHF.

This clone was counted only a few times. The chain carries TRBV19 and TRBJ1-5; tentative D call: TRBD1 (6 bases). Per the germline V gene, CDR1 is LNHDA and CDR2 is SQIVND (reference sequence). CDR3 length equals 15 residues. Trimming took 7 bases from V and 0 from J, leaving 13 bases between them. The CDR3 reads CASTSTGFSNQPQHF. The CDR3 DNA reads as TGTGCCAGTACCTCAACAGGGTTTAGCAATCAGCCCCAGCATTTT.

The chain is built from TRBV13 and TRBJ2-3, with a possible D match to TRBD2 (6 bases). The CDR3 is 13 residues long. V dropped 3 bases and J dropped 4 bases, with 8 bases sitting between them. Germline-derived CDR1 and CDR2 are PRHDT and FYEKMQ (reference sequence). CDR3 loop: CASSLPGADTQYF. CDR3 bases: TGTGCCAGCAGCTTGCCGGGGGCAGATACGCAGTATTTT. The full variable domain, in which reference TRBV13 and TRBJ2-3 provide the parts outside the CDR3, is AAGVIQSPRHLIKEKRETATLKCYPIPRHDTVYWYQQGPGQDPQFLISFYEKMQSDKGSIPDRFSAQQFSDYHSELNMSSLELGDSALYFCASSLPGADTQYFGPGTRLTVL.